Listed below are T cell receptor beta chains from one sample, sequenced in a study of cytomegalovirus exposure and HLA in healthy donors. Generated by immunoSEQ multiplex PCR, the TCRdb table keeps only in-frame clones and is missing some. The sample carries about 200,000 clones, about 85% recorded once. Sequences were obtained from PBMCs. These TCRs come from a male donor in good health and CMV-seropositive. CDR3s include the opening cysteine and the closing phenylalanine or tryptophan. A D gene is named only where the DNA matches it firmly. Only part of the rows carry a size: once, few, many, or a class if the clone is expanded.

V	J	D	size	CDR3	DNA
TRBV7-3	TRBJ2-3	TRBD2	-	CASSLEGGGATDTQYF	TGTGCCAGCAGCTTAGAAGGCGGGGGGGCCACAGATACGCAGTATTTT
TRBV5-1	TRBJ1-2	TRBD1	-	CASSDRTGNYGYTF	TGCGCCAGCAGCGACAGGACAGGCAACTATGGCTACACCTTC
TRBV27	TRBJ2-7	-	-	CASSLFVPGGEQYF	TGTGCCAGCAGTTTATTTGTCCCGGGCGGGGAGCAGTACTTC
TRBV7-8	TRBJ2-2	-	few	CASSLASPGNTGELFF	TGTGCCAGCAGCTTAGCATCCCCGGGGAACACCGGGGAGCTGTTTTTT
TRBV30	TRBJ1-3	-	-	CALQGGVEGNTIYF	TGTGCCCTCCAGGGCGGGGTCGAAGGAAACACCATATATTTT
TRBV7-9	TRBJ1-2	TRBD1	-	CSSSEPGQGDYGYTF	TGTTCCAGCAGCGAACCGGGACAGGGAGACTATGGCTACACCTTC
TRBV18	TRBJ1-5	-	-	CASSPPAGTTQPQHF	TGTGCCAGCTCACCACCGGCAGGGACTACTCAGCCCCAGCATTTT
TRBV7-2	TRBJ2-1	TRBD2	-	CASSGGAGYNEQFF	TGTGCCAGCAGCGGGGGAGCGGGGTACAATGAGCAGTTCTTC
TRBV5-1	TRBJ2-5	-	-	CASSLDWQGQYF	TGCGCCAGCAGCTTGGATTGGCAGGGGCAGTACTTC
TRBV28	TRBJ2-7	TRBD2	-	CASSRANSGRVVAEQYF	TGTGCCAGCAGCAGAGCCAATAGCGGGAGGGTCGTAGCCGAGCAGTACTTC
TRBV4-3	TRBJ2-7	-	-	CASSQVDRGNYEQYF	TGCGCCAGCAGCCAAGTGGACAGAGGGAACTACGAGCAGTACTTC
TRBV25-1	TRBJ2-7	-	-	CASRETGITNHEQYF	TGTGCCAGCAGAGAAACAGGGATTACTAACCACGAGCAGTACTTC
TRBV18	TRBJ1-1	-	-	CASSPQDKNTEAFF	TGTGCCAGCTCACCCCAGGACAAGAACACTGAAGCTTTCTTT
TRBV6-5	TRBJ2-7	-	-	CASSRTGSNEQYF	TGTGCCAGCAGTCGAACAGGGTCAAACGAGCAGTACTTC
TRBV29-1	TRBJ2-2	-	-	CSVVDGPTNTGELFF	TGCAGCGTTGTAGATGGGCCTACGAACACCGGGGAGCTGTTTTTT
TRBV15	TRBJ2-4	TRBD2	-	CATSRRTSGRRDIQYF	TGTGCCACCAGCAGAAGGACTAGCGGGAGGAGGGACATTCAGTACTTC
TRBV2	TRBJ2-6	-	-	CASVRSGANVLTF	TGTGCCAGCGTACGGAGTGGGGCCAACGTCCTGACTTTC
TRBV7-6	TRBJ2-7	-	-	CASSLVLAGDEQYF	TGTGCCAGCAGCTTAGTACTAGCTGGAGACGAGCAGTACTTC
TRBV9	TRBJ2-7	TRBD2	-	CASSVEIGLAGDEQYF	TGTGCCAGCAGCGTAGAGATCGGACTAGCGGGCGACGAGCAGTACTTC
TRBV19	TRBJ1-4	TRBD1	-	CASIPLWTGSEKLFF	TGTGCCAGTATACCCCTATGGACAGGGAGTGAAAAACTGTTTTTT
TRBV25-1	TRBJ1-4	TRBD1	-	CASSDSRQGREKLFF	TGTGCCAGCAGTGACTCGCGACAGGGGAGGGAAAAACTGTTTTTT
TRBV6-5	TRBJ2-5	TRBD1	few	CASSYGNRGKETQYF	TGTGCCAGCAGTTACGGAAACAGGGGTAAAGAGACCCAGTACTTC
TRBV30	TRBJ2-1	-	-	CAWSVLRNSQYNEQFF	TGTGCCTGGAGTGTACTGCGCAACAGCCAGTACAATGAGCAGTTCTTC
TRBV7-6	TRBJ2-5	TRBD1	-	CASSDRGLETQYF	TGTGCCAGCAGTGACAGGGGGCTAGAGACCCAGTACTTC
TRBV6-1	TRBJ1-3	TRBD1	few	CATSFGTGGTNTIYF	TGTGCCACCTCCTTCGGGACAGGGGGAACAAACACCATATATTTT
TRBV29-1	TRBJ2-4	TRBD1	-	CSVDVDRVFGKNIQYF	TGCAGCGTTGATGTAGACAGGGTTTTCGGCAAAAACATTCAGTACTTC
TRBV6-1	TRBJ2-7	-	few	CASSEPPIHEQYF	TGTGCCAGCAGTGAACCCCCAATCCACGAGCAGTACTTC